The rows below give T cell receptor beta chains drawn from one sample of a study of T cell changes during pregnancy in multiple sclerosis. The protocol was immunoSEQ multiplex PCR, while the TCRdb copy is restricted to in-frame clones and leaves out a portion. The sample has 47,000 or so clones; 90% are singletons. Material: peripheral blood, obtained after pregnancy. Receptor source: a female donor in good health, enrolled as a control in a pregnancy study. Each CDR3 is given without its conserved first and last residue. Each record gives: V gene, J gene, CDR3 protein.

>TRBV7-9|TRBJ1-4
ASSLNREVEKLF
>TRBV4-2|TRBJ2-3
ASSQEGSGGAKDTQY
>TRBV6-6|TRBJ2-1
ASSRTGQRLNEQF
>TRBV27|TRBJ1-2
ASSFLGATGGGSYGYT
>TRBV19|TRBJ1-1
AGRSGQGEAF
>TRBV2|TRBJ1-3
ASSEDSSGNTIY
>TRBV18|TRBJ1-1
ASSVQGANTEAF
>TRBV9|TRBJ1-1
ASTPGHLYTEAF
>TRBV28|TRBJ1-4
ASSLFRGERTNEKLF
>TRBV5-1|TRBJ2-7
ASSQTSGTYEQY
>TRBV4-2|TRBJ2-1
ASSQVTGTYEQF
>TRBV7-9|TRBJ2-7
ASSTLDSSYEQY
>TRBV5-6|TRBJ2-1
ASSVLAGGHNEQF
>TRBV6-1|TRBJ1-2
ASSEAETDGYT
>TRBV19|TRBJ2-7
ASSPQGRGRSYEQY
>TRBV6-6|TRBJ2-3
ASRGAGGWDTQY
>TRBV5-1|TRBJ2-7
ASSLSLGELN
>TRBV30|TRBJ1-2
AWSITELNYGYT
>TRBV7-3|TRBJ2-4
ASSLRAGSGEFGGNIQY
>TRBV5-1|TRBJ2-1
ASSLALAPGHSEQF
>TRBV28|TRBJ1-1
ASYGSYTEAF
>TRBV5-6|TRBJ1-2
ASSFDRVNGYT
>TRBV30|TRBJ2-3
ACRTSGRGDTQY
>TRBV28|TRBJ2-5
ASSHPGQVPQY
>TRBV5-1|TRBJ2-3
ASSPTGVLAGVKSDTQY
>TRBV9|TRBJ1-5
ASSVGQGLNQPQH
>TRBV27|TRBJ2-3
ASSLFWERFTDTQY
>TRBV6-1|TRBJ2-1
ASSETSGGYNEQF
>TRBV19|TRBJ2-3
ASSIDRGQGTDTQY
>TRBV15|TRBJ1-1
ATSSDTAGSTEAF
>TRBV19|TRBJ2-5
ASRGGETQY
>TRBV2|TRBJ1-3
ASSSQGSGNTIY
>TRBV5-1|TRBJ1-1
ASRETGKDTEAF
>TRBV28|TRBJ1-3
ASSVTQKGNTIY